The clone carrying this T cell receptor (beta chain) has more than one count but fewer than ten. Its antigen remains unknown. These data originate in a study of blood T cells in healthy people across ages. The CDR3 totals 18 residues. Germline V gives CDR1 LNHNV, CDR2 YYDKDF (reference sequence). V lost 3 bases, J lost 3 bases, and 17 bases stayed unmatched. Study results and caveats: Correlation between TCR beta diversity and naive T cell percentage was strong.

Using a J-beta primer mix together with a sample-barcoded 5' primer, a second PCR was run for roughly 6 to 12 cycles. Each CDR3 protein is one row after TCRdb ran MiXCR on the 5' RACE reads. The sample gives 700,000 or so distinct CDR3 sequences, around two fifths of which show up once; around 30% is in the top ten. The sequence derives from an older man in good health. The chain couples TRBV15 to TRBJ2-7, with 7 bases that match TRBD1. Sequences were obtained from blood. CDR3: CATSSRLARDSVFYEQYF. The CDR3 nucleotides read TGTGCCACCAGCAGTCGACTTGCCCGGGACAGCGTTTTCTACGAGCAGTACTTC.